This T cell receptor (beta chain) was obtained from a study of response to subunit inactivated influenza vaccine. There are a few counts of this clonotype. Germline CDR1 MNHEY, CDR2 SVGAGI. The CDR3 is 14 residues long. V dropped 4 bases and J dropped 1 base, with 11 bases sitting between them. TCRdb independently ran MiXCR on the RT-PCR reads; one entry per CDR3 protein. The sample lists 150,000 to 200,000 distinct CDR3 sequences; roughly 12% were seen once. These same records also appear under a second study, on T cells expressing NK-cell markers. As that report states: For TCR beta, cDNA was produced by 5'RACE template switching with UMIs. The TCR beta repertoires were obtained from sorted CD3+CD56+NKG2C+, CD3+CD56+NKG2C- and CD3+CD56-NKG2C+ T cells. The dominant NKG2C+ clonotypes represented about 1.0-7.5% of CD8+ T cells in over 5 donors.

The sample in question was CD8+ T cells sorted from PBMCs, obtained 11 to 12 days after vaccination. The origin of this receptor is a man over 45 who received an inactivated influenza vaccine. The chain is built from TRBV6-5 and TRBJ2-7; TRBD1 or TRBD2 may be the D gene (5 bases each). Here the CDR3 DNA reads TGTGCCAGCAGTTTCCGGGACCGGTCCTACGAGCAGTACTTC. It translates to CASSFRDRSYEQYF.